This TCR beta chain was found in a study of blood T cell repertoires in COVID-19. Seattle's enrolled individuals joined amid active infection and were then monitored longitudinally. This CDR3 has 14 amino acids. V dropped 4 bases and J dropped 7; count of bases not matched to a gene: 6. Germline V gene lookup returns CDR1 SGHDT and CDR2 YYEEEE. As processed by the authors: Amplified reference gene primers provided the basis for estimating nucleated cell counts. Repertoires were generated with immunoSEQ multiplex PCR, while TCRdb's copy carries only in-frame clones and drops some. Clonal size and the V and J genes are those of that table, whereas D and trimming came from the DNA. The sample has 200,000 or so clones, 84% seen once.

This TCR was sampled from a woman older than 75 with COVID-19, enrolled during active disease. The chain uses TRBV5-6 and TRBJ1-4, with 8 nucleotides matching TRBD1. Sequenced input: peripheral blood. Here the CDR3 DNA reads TGTGCCAGCAGCGAGACAGGGGTAACTGAAAAACTGTTTTTT. This gives the protein CASSETGVTEKLFF.